This T cell receptor beta chain originates from a study of blood T cell repertoires in COVID-19. In the authors' methods: Quantification of nucleated cells was approximated via reference gene primer amplification. Clones were read by immunoSEQ multiplex PCR, and TCRdb kept only the in-frame ones, dropping some. V, J and clone size are those of that table, while D and trimming were read from the DNA. The sample shows approximately 210,000 clones, roughly 87% of them seen only once. The CDR3 is 16 residues long. The specimen sequenced was peripheral blood. The origin of this receptor is a man aged 40-49 years with active or convalescent COVID-19. The rearrangement joins TRBV1 to TRBJ1-2; the table's TRBD1 call for D was not verified on the DNA. TRBV1 has pseudogene status. CDR3 nucleotide sequence: TGCACCAGCAGCCAAGAGGCAGGGGGCGAGGCATATGGCTACACCTTC. Translation gives CTSSQEAGGEAYGYTF.